A selection of T cell receptor beta chains follows, all from one sample in a study of OX40 agonist ivuxolimab in advanced cancers. Sequencing used immunoSEQ multiplex PCR; TCRdb keeps in-frame clones, though not all of them. The sample yields about 62,000 clones, around 79% seen once. Sequenced here: CD4+ or CD8+ T cells sorted from blood, sampled in a trial of the OX40 agonist ivuxolimab. These receptors were collected from an adult with an advanced solid tumor such as melanoma, head and neck, liver or kidney cancer. Both conserved end residues are part of each CDR3. The D gene is left open where the match is weak. For some rows the clone size is stated as once, few or many, or as a class when expanded; others skip it.

v_call	j_call	clone_size	d_call	cdr3_aa	cdr3_nt
TRBV12-5	TRBJ2-7	-	TRBD2	CASGLGTRGDYEQYF	TGTGCTAGTGGTTTGGGGACACGGGGGGACTACGAGCAGTACTTC
TRBV9	TRBJ1-1	-	TRBD1	CASSVVGGQGAGEAFF	TGTGCCAGCAGCGTAGTAGGAGGACAGGGGGCAGGAGAAGCTTTCTTT
TRBV7-7	TRBJ2-7	once	-	CASSLARGKATYEQYF	TGTGCCAGCAGCTTAGCTCGGGGCAAGGCCACCTACGAGCAGTACTTC
TRBV9	TRBJ2-1	-	TRBD2	CASSVVGGLAGSTEQFF	TGTGCCAGCAGCGTAGTAGGGGGACTAGCGGGAAGTACTGAGCAGTTCTTC
TRBV18	TRBJ2-2	-	-	CASSPMGGTNTGELFF	TGTGCCAGCTCACCAATGGGGGGTACGAACACCGGGGAGCTGTTTTTT
TRBV7-9	TRBJ1-5	-	-	CASSLDLTLGPQHF	TGTGCCAGCAGCTTAGATCTCACCCTCGGGCCCCAGCATTTT
TRBV30	TRBJ1-4	-	-	CAWSGNEKLFF	TGTGCCTGGAGTGGTAATGAAAAACTGTTTTTT
TRBV6-1	TRBJ1-4	-	-	CASSEKYWAALGTGEKLFF	TGTGCCAGCAGTGAAAAATATTGGGCGGCCTTGGGGACGGGGGAAAAACTGTTTTTT
TRBV16	TRBJ1-4	-	-	CASSPGRVNEKLFF	TGTGCCAGCAGCCCCGGACGGGTTAATGAAAAACTGTTTTTT
TRBV7-9	TRBJ2-1	-	TRBD2	CASSGGAYNEQFF	TGTGCCAGCAGCGGGGGGGCCTACAATGAGCAGTTCTTC
TRBV27	TRBJ2-7	few	TRBD2	CASGPRGGGVYEQYF	TGTGCCAGCGGGCCCCGGGGGGGAGGGGTCTACGAGCAGTACTTC
TRBV7-8	TRBJ2-2	-	TRBD1	CASSLGGTGPFLGNTGELFF	TGTGCCAGCAGCTTAGGGGGGACAGGGCCATTTTTGGGGAACACCGGGGAGCTGTTTTTT
TRBV7-9	TRBJ2-7	-	-	CASSPETGFPDVNF	TGTGCCAGCAGCCCGGAGACAGGCTTTCCCGACGTGAACTTC
TRBV29-1	TRBJ2-7	once	-	CSVTGTTYEQYF	TGCAGCGTTACCGGGACAACCTACGAGCAGTACTTC
TRBV15	TRBJ2-2	-	-	CATSSKVTGELFF	TGTGCCACCAGCTCGAAAGTAACCGGGGAGCTGTTTTTT
TRBV4-1	TRBJ2-7	-	-	CASSQVAQGISYEQYF	TGCGCCAGCAGCCAAGTGGCCCAGGGAATCTCCTACGAGCAGTACTTC
TRBV7-2	TRBJ1-2	-	-	CASSLVGLEGYGYTF	TGTGCCAGCAGCTTAGTGGGCCTGGAGGGGTATGGCTACACCTTC
TRBV19	TRBJ1-1	-	-	CASSKGGLNTEAFF	TGTGCCAGTAGCAAAGGCGGTTTGAACACTGAAGCTTTCTTT
TRBV18	TRBJ1-1	-	-	CASSPDGHLNTEAFF	TGTGCCAGCTCCCCTGATGGACACCTGAACACTGAAGCTTTCTTT
TRBV5-4	TRBJ2-5	-	TRBD2	CASTPGGQETQYF	TGTGCCAGCACCCCGGGGGGCCAAGAGACCCAGTACTTC
TRBV6-5	TRBJ1-5	-	TRBD1	CASKWTGENQPQHF	TGTGCCAGCAAATGGACAGGGGAAAATCAGCCCCAGCATTTT
TRBV10-3	TRBJ1-4	-	TRBD1	CAISERTGETNEKLFF	TGTGCCATCAGTGAACGAACAGGGGAAACTAATGAAAAACTGTTTTTT
TRBV2	TRBJ2-5	-	-	CASSEGWDQETQYF	TGTGCCAGCAGTGAGGGTTGGGACCAAGAGACCCAGTACTTC
TRBV5-4	TRBJ2-5	-	-	CASSPQGLGETQYF	TGTGCCAGCAGCCCTCAGGGTCTCGGCGAGACCCAGTACTTC
TRBV25-1	TRBJ2-3	-	TRBD1	CASSGYRGSTDTQYF	TGTGCCAGCAGTGGTTACAGGGGTAGCACAGATACGCAGTATTTT
TRBV5-1	TRBJ2-2	-	-	CASSLAGQTGTGELFF	TGCGCCAGCAGCTTGGCTGGCCAAACGGGCACCGGGGAGCTGTTTTTT
TRBV30	TRBJ2-2	-	-	CAWSVSRDFGELFF	TGTGCCTGGAGTGTTTCCCGGGACTTCGGGGAGCTGTTTTTT
TRBV4-3	TRBJ1-3	-	-	CASRERVAGNTIYF	TGCGCCAGCAGAGAACGCGTTGCTGGAAACACCATATATTTT
TRBV5-1	TRBJ2-7	-	TRBD2	CASSLAGLAGPSFTYEQYF	TGCGCCAGCAGCTTGGCCGGACTAGCGGGGCCTTCCTTTACCTACGAGCAGTACTTC
TRBV27	TRBJ1-5	-	-	CASSARGGLGQPQHF	TGTGCCAGCAGTGCGAGGGGCGGCCTCGGTCAGCCCCAGCATTTT
TRBV7-6	TRBJ2-1	-	TRBD2	CASSSELGLAGNEQFF	TGTGCCAGCAGCTCCGAATTGGGACTAGCGGGTAATGAGCAGTTCTTC
TRBV2	TRBJ2-7	-	-	CASKPPEASQVGGSQYF	TGTGCCAGCAAGCCCCCTGAGGCTAGCCAGGTCGGCGGGTCCCAGTACTTC
TRBV6-6	TRBJ2-4	-	-	CASSEGGLAKNIQYF	TGTGCCAGCAGTGAGGGGGGACTAGCCAAAAACATTCAGTACTTC
TRBV30	TRBJ2-2	-	-	CAWAKSIGELFF	TGTGCCTGGGCAAAGAGCATCGGGGAGCTGTTTTTT
TRBV5-1	TRBJ1-3	-	TRBD1	CASSLGLDRKPGNTIYF	TGCGCCAGCAGCTTGGGTCTGGACAGGAAGCCTGGAAACACCATATATTTT
TRBV6-6	TRBJ2-5	many	-	CASSYSGSQETQYF	TGTGCCAGCAGTTACTCGGGGTCCCAAGAGACCCAGTACTTC
TRBV18	TRBJ1-1	-	-	CASSELGDSINTEAFF	TGTGCCAGCTCGGAGCTCGGCGACAGTATTAACACTGAAGCTTTCTTT
TRBV7-7	TRBJ2-3	-	-	CASSLLSSGLDTQYF	TGTGCTAGCAGCTTACTTTCTTCGGGACTAGATACGCAGTATTTT
TRBV7-8	TRBJ2-7	many	-	CASSPTGPSPYEQYF	TGTGCCAGCAGCCCGACAGGTCCGAGCCCTTACGAGCAGTACTTC
TRBV9	TRBJ2-5	once	TRBD2	CASSVGSSGGLRETQYF	TGTGCCAGCAGCGTAGGCTCTAGCGGGGGGCTTCGGGAGACCCAGTACTTC
TRBV7-9	TRBJ2-7	-	-	CASSPETDPSYEQYF	TGTGCCAGCAGCCCGGAGACCGATCCCTCCTACGAGCAGTACTTC
TRBV7-9	TRBJ2-7	-	TRBD2	CASSFGGVKYEQYF	TGTGCCAGCAGCTTTGGGGGGGTGAAGTACGAGCAGTACTTC
TRBV18	TRBJ2-2	-	-	CASSPPLAGGELFF	TGTGCCAGCTCACCTCCCTTAGCCGGCGGGGAGCTGTTTTTT
TRBV5-1	TRBJ1-5	-	-	CASSLGYNQPQHF	TGCGCCAGCAGCTTAGGGTACAATCAGCCCCAGCATTTT
TRBV6-6	TRBJ2-1	-	TRBD2	CASSFGGSSYNEQFF	TGTGCCAGCAGCTTCGGCGGGAGCTCCTACAATGAGCAGTTCTTC
TRBV13	TRBJ2-3	-	TRBD2	CASSLRLAGEIIDTQYF	TGTGCCAGCAGCCTAAGACTAGCGGGAGAGATCATCGATACGCAGTATTTT
TRBV2	TRBJ2-1	-	-	CASSGGPVPEQFF	TGTGCCAGCAGTGGGGGACCAGTCCCTGAGCAGTTCTTC
TRBV1	TRBJ1-4	-	-	CTSSQVSDKGNEKLFF	TGCACCAGCAGCCAGGTCTCGGACAAGGGTAATGAAAAACTGTTTTTT
TRBV4-1	TRBJ2-1	few	-	CASSQDVYNEQFF	TGCGCCAGCAGCCAAGATGTGTACAATGAGCAGTTCTTC
TRBV7-3	TRBJ2-5	-	-	CASSLGQLQETQYF	TGTGCCAGCAGCCTGGGACAACTCCAAGAGACCCAGTACTTC
TRBV10-1	TRBJ1-1	few	-	CASGSQGNTEAFF	TGCGCCAGCGGCTCACAGGGGAACACTGAAGCTTTCTTT
TRBV27	TRBJ2-3	-	TRBD2	CASSTLAGAEADTQYF	TGTGCCAGCAGTACCCTAGCGGGAGCTGAGGCAGATACGCAGTATTTT
TRBV7-6	TRBJ2-2	-	TRBD2	CASTRGENTGELFF	TGTGCCAGCACGCGGGGGGAGAACACCGGGGAGCTGTTTTTT
TRBV5-1	TRBJ2-5	once	-	CASSQTGIQETQYF	TGCGCCAGCAGCCAAACAGGGATCCAAGAGACCCAGTACTTC
TRBV2	TRBJ2-7	-	-	CASKSLQGYEQYF	TGTGCCAGCAAGTCCCTACAGGGTTACGAGCAGTACTTC
TRBV4-3	TRBJ1-2	-	TRBD1	CASSQRGQTYGYTF	TGCGCCAGCAGCCAGCGGGGACAGACGTATGGCTACACCTTC
TRBV14	TRBJ1-1	-	-	CASRHIESRPNTEAFF	TGTGCCAGCAGGCACATTGAGTCCAGGCCGAACACTGAAGCTTTCTTT
TRBV7-2	TRBJ2-3	-	TRBD1	CASRRTGGTRSTDTQYF	TGTGCCAGTAGACGGACAGGGGGGACTCGCTCGACAGATACGCAGTATTTT
TRBV29-1	TRBJ1-1	-	-	CSVERSVGEAFF	TGCAGCGTTGAACGGAGCGTGGGTGAAGCTTTCTTT
TRBV28	TRBJ2-3	once	-	CASGRRDPDTQYF	TGTGCCAGCGGACGGAGGGACCCAGATACGCAGTATTTT